This TCR beta chain is drawn from a study of beta chain features in type 1 diabetes. About this clone: The junction does not match germline at one end; this may be a read error.

The CDR3 loop spans 12 amino acids. Germline V CDR1 and CDR2: MDHEN, SYDVKM. Expressed TCRB transcripts were sequenced, since all the RNA that had been isolated was reverse transcribed. Sequencing used immunoSEQ multiplex PCR; TCRdb keeps in-frame clones, though not all of them. The sample gives just over 600,000 clones, 15% to 17% of which show up once; roughly 0.098% is in the top ten. The sample was naive CD4+ T cells from blood. The V gene is TRBV28, the J gene TRBJ1-2, with a tentative D call TRBD1 (6 bases). This clonotype originated in a man younger than 35 in good health. The CDR3, as DNA: TGTGCCAGCACGGGACATAACGATGGCTACACCTTC. It is translated as CASTGHNDGYTF.